Shown below are 19 T cell receptor beta chains from a single sample sequenced in a study of blood T cell repertoires in COVID-19. The protocol was immunoSEQ multiplex PCR, while the TCRdb copy is restricted to in-frame clones and leaves out a portion. Among a few hundred thousand clones listed, around 89% were seen once. What was sequenced was PBMCs or T cells enriched from blood (not recorded which). These receptors were obtained from a woman aged 55-69 years in a cohort exposed to, infected with or recovered from COVID-19 (not recorded which).

The V gene is TRBV5-1, the J gene TRBJ2-4; 15 bases are a match to TRBD2. CDR1 SGHRS and CDR2 YFSETQ come from the germline V gene. The CDR3 has 17 residues. V dropped 3 bases and J dropped 6; count of bases not matched to a gene: 7. CDR3 amino acids: CASSSGLAGGPGNIQYF. CDR3 in DNA: TGCGCCAGCAGCTCTGGACTAGCGGGAGGGCCCGGAAACATTCAGTACTTC.

V is TRBV7-8 and J is TRBJ2-2; TRBD2 matches at 11 bases. Trimming cost V 5 bases and J 4 bases; bases outside gene matches: 12. Germline CDR1 reads SGHVS; CDR2 reads FQNEAQ. This CDR3 has 18 amino acids. This CDR3 reads CASSLRRGTSGITGELFF. The CDR3 DNA is TGTGCCAGCAGCCTTCGGAGGGGGACTAGCGGAATCACCGGGGAGCTGTTTTTT.

The V gene is TRBV9, the J gene TRBJ1-1, with D possibly being TRBD1 (6 bases). The V end was cut by 0 bases, the J end by 1 base, with 13 bases between. Per germline, CDR1 SGDLS and CDR2 YYNGEE. The CDR3 is 16 amino acids. The CDR3 DNA is TGTGCCAGCAGCGTAGGGCAGGGGTTTGGGAACACTGAAGCTTTCTTT. Amino acids: CASSVGQGFGNTEAFF.

The chain has TRBV7-9 and TRBJ1-2; TRBD1 is a possible D gene (5 bases). Germline values: CDR1 SEHNR, CDR2 FQNEAQ (reference sequence). This CDR3 has 13 residues. Trimming took 5 bases from V and 4 from J, leaving 11 bases between them. CDR3 DNA: TGTGCCAGCAGCAAACAGGACCTCTATGGCTACACCTTC. Translated, it gives CASSKQDLYGYTF.

In this sample, this clone turned up a few times. The V gene is TRBV6-4, the J gene TRBJ2-2, with 12 bases matching TRBD2. Germline V gene sequence: CDR1 MRHNA, CDR2 SNTAGT. The CDR3 length is 15 residues. The trim removed 0 bases at V and 8 bases at J, leaving 1 base unmatched. The CDR3 here is CASSDSTSGSGELFF. The CDR3 bases are TGTGCCAGCAGTGACTCGACTAGCGGGAGTGGGGAGCTGTTTTTT.

This chain joins TRBV19 and TRBJ1-2; 7 bases are shared with TRBD1. The germline V gene encodes CDR1 LNHDA and CDR2 SQIVND (reference sequence). V shed 7 bases, J shed 2 bases, and the junction held 13 bases outside the gene matches. The CDR3 totals 16 residues. CDR3 in DNA: TGTGCCAGTAACCCCGTGTGGGCAGGGGGGAACTATGGCTACACCTTC. Translation: CASNPVWAGGNYGYTF.

This sequence joins TRBV7-2 and TRBJ2-1, with 8 bases that match TRBD2. The germline V gene has CDR1 SGHTA and CDR2 FQGNSA. The CDR3 consists of 18 residues. With 1 base clipped from V and 2 bases from J, the junction kept 10 bases outside the gene matches. The CDR3 sequence: CASSLGRVGRVPYNEQFF. CDR3 in DNA: TGTGCCAGCAGCTTAGGACGGGTCGGGAGGGTACCCTACAATGAGCAGTTCTTC.

This chain uses TRBV11-3 with TRBJ2-1; 12 bases line up with TRBD2. With V trimmed by 3 bases and J by 3 bases, 3 bases remained unmatched. Germline assignment: CDR1 SGHNT and CDR2 YENEEA. The CDR3 is 16 amino acids. The CDR3: CASSFRGLAGYNEQFF. The CDR3 DNA follows: TGTGCCAGCAGCTTTCGGGGACTAGCGGGCTACAATGAGCAGTTCTTC.

The chain is built from TRBV5-1 and TRBJ2-3; no definite D call. Germline CDR1 is SGHRS and CDR2 is YFSETQ. V was clipped by 0 bases and J by 0 bases, with 11 bases between them. The CDR3 runs 16 residues. CDR3 nucleotides: TGCGCCAGCAGCTTGGTCGTACTTCATAGCACAGATACGCAGTATTTT. It is translated as CASSLVVLHSTDTQYF.

The gene calls are TRBV7-2 and TRBJ2-5; D is perhaps TRBD1 (6 bases). Germline assignment: CDR1 SGHTA and CDR2 FQGNSA. V shed 0 bases and J shed 5 bases, with 13 bases lying between them. The CDR3 sequence is 15 residues long. The CDR3: CASSLATGRKETQYF. The CDR3, as DNA: TGTGCCAGCAGCTTAGCCACAGGGCGCAAGGAGACCCAGTACTTC.

Here the CDR3 reads CASSQNKQGAGNQPQHF. The CDR3 nucleotides read TGTGCCAGCAGCCAAAATAAACAGGGGGCTGGCAATCAGCCCCAGCATTTT. The chain uses TRBV4-2 and TRBJ1-5; 9 bases are a match to TRBD1. Trimming took 2 bases from V and 2 from J; bases not matched to a gene: 7. CDR3 length equals 17 residues. Looked up from germline, CDR1 is LGHNA and CDR2 is YNFKEQ.

The chain joins TRBV6-5 to TRBJ2-2; 8 bases are a match to TRBD2. The CDR3 is 14 residues long. The ends lost 6 bases at V and 3 bases at J; junction bases unmatched: 3. Germline V CDR1 and CDR2: MNHEY, SVGAGI. The chain's CDR3 is CASRREVDTGELFF. For the CDR3, the DNA is TGTGCCAGCAGGCGGGAGGTGGACACCGGGGAGCTGTTTTTT.

V usage is TRBV4-1 and J usage is TRBJ2-7; 7 positions agree with TRBD1. Trimming at V came to 4 bases and at J to 3 bases, leaving 6 bases not matched to a gene. CDR1 and CDR2 from the germline V gene are MGHRA and YSYEKL. The CDR3 has 14 residues. In DNA form, the CDR3 reads TGCGCCAGCAGCCGTACCGGGACAGACTACGAGCAGTACTTC. Protein: CASSRTGTDYEQYF.

The rearrangement uses TRBV6-5 and TRBJ2-1; maybe TRBD1 (5 bases). Germline assignment: CDR1 MNHEY and CDR2 SVGAGI. The V and J ends lost 2 bases and 5 bases respectively, with 13 bases between them. The CDR3 has 15 amino acids. CDR3 protein: CASSYPARGHNEQFF. CDR3 nucleotides: TGTGCCAGCAGTTACCCCGCTAGGGGCCACAATGAGCAGTTCTTC.

The chain couples TRBV5-1 to TRBJ2-7; the D gene is possibly TRBD1 (6 bases). Trimming removed 0 bases at V and 2 bases at J, with 18 bases between. Germline values: CDR1 SGHRS, CDR2 YFSETQ. This CDR3 is built from 17 residues. This chain's CDR3 is CASSLASAGASPYEQYF. The CDR3 nucleotides read TGCGCCAGCAGCTTGGCCTCAGCAGGGGCGAGCCCCTACGAGCAGTACTTC.

The CDR3 nucleotides are TGTGCCAGCAGCCTAATGCCCAGCGGGATTTACAATGAGCAGTTCTTC. The encoded protein is CASSLMPSGIYNEQFF. V gene TRBV7-3 combines with J gene TRBJ2-1; 7 bases agree with TRBD2. Per germline, CDR1 SGHTA and CDR2 FQGTGA. J lost 4 bases, V lost 5 bases, and 11 bases had no gene match. The CDR3 length is 16 residues.

The chain uses TRBV6-5 and TRBJ2-3, with TRBD2 matching 13 bases. The germline V gene has CDR1 MNHEY and CDR2 SVGAGI. The CDR3 extends over 15 amino acids. V dropped 6 bases and J dropped 7; count of bases not matched to a gene: 7. CDR3 sequence (DNA): TGTGCCAGCAGCCAGGGACTAGCGGGATCAAATACGCAGTATTTT. Translation gives CASSQGLAGSNTQYF.

This sequence joins TRBV27 and TRBJ1-5; a weak D match, TRBD1 (6 bases). Germline values: CDR1 MNHEY, CDR2 SMNVEV (reference sequence). V was pared by 7 bases and J by 6 bases, with 16 bases between. This CDR3 region has 14 residues. The CDR3 DNA is TGTGCCAGCAAACGCGGGGGCGCCGCTCAGCCCCAGCATTTT. Protein sequence: CASKRGGAAQPQHF.

Regarding this clone: Germline and junction disagree at one end, which may indicate a read error. The chain is built from TRBV7-7 and TRBJ2-3; 7 bases are shared with TRBD2. Germline-derived CDR1 and CDR2 are SSHAT and FNYEAQ (reference sequence). The length of the CDR3 is 15 residues. The DNA of the CDR3 is TGTGCTAGCAGCTTAACGCGCGGGAGTACAGATACGCAGTATTTT. Amino acids: CASSLTRGSTDTQYF.